This T cell receptor (beta chain) was identified during a study of blood T cell repertoires in COVID-19. Study information: T cells, B-cell-depleted T cells, or PBMCs supplied cDNA or gDNA.

Trimming took 1 base from V and 7 from J, leaving 14 bases between them. CDR1 is SGHRS, CDR2 YFSETQ, per germline. This CDR3 is 14 amino acids long. In the authors' methods: Scientists estimated how many nucleated cells there were by amplifying reference gene primers. TCRdb keeps only in-frame clones here, not all; method: immunoSEQ multiplex PCR. The V and J calls and clone size were taken over from that table, and D and trimming were inferred from the DNA. This sample has 150,000 or so clones; roughly 87% occur once, and the top ten carry less than 5%. Exposed enrollees encountered a COVID-19 case at some point within 2 weeks before study entry.

Material for sequencing was PBMCs or T cells enriched from blood (not recorded which). This TCR came from a woman in her thirties or forties who had been exposed to COVID-19. The chain links TRBV5-1 to TRBJ1-1; the D is unclear. The CDR3 DNA sequence: TGCGCCAGCAGCTTGCTAAGCCGAGCGCTTGAAGCTTTCTTT. This gives the protein CASSLLSRALEAFF.